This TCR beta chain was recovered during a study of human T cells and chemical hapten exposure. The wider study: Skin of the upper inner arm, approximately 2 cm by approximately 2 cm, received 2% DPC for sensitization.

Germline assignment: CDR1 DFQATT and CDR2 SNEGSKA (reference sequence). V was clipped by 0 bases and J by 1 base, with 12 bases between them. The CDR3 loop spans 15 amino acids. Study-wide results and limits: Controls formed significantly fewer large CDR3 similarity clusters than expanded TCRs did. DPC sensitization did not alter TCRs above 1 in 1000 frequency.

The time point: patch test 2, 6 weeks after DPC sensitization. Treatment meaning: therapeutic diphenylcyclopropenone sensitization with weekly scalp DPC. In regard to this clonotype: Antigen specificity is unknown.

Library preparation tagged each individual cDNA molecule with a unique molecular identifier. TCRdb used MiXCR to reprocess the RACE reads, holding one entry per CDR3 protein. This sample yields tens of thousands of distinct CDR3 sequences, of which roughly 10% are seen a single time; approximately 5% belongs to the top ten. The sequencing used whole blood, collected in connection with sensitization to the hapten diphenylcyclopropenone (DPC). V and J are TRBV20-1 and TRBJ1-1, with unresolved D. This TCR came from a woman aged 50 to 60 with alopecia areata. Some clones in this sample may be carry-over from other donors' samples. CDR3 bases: TGCAGTGCTAGAGATGGAGTAGCAGGGAACACTGAAGCTTTCTTT. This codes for CSARDGVAGNTEAFF.